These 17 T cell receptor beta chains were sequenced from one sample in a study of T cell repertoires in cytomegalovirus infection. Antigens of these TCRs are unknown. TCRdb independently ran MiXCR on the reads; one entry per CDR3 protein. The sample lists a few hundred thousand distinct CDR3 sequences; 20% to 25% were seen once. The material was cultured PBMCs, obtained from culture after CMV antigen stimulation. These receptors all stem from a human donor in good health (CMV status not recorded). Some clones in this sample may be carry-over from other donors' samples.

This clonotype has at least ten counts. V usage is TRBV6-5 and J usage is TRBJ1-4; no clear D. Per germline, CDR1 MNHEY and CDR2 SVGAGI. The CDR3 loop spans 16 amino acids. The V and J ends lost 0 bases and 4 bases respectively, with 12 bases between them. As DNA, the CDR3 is TGTGCCAGCAGTTACTCGGTGGGCGTCGGTAATGAAAAACTGTTTTTT. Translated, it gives CASSYSVGVGNEKLFF.

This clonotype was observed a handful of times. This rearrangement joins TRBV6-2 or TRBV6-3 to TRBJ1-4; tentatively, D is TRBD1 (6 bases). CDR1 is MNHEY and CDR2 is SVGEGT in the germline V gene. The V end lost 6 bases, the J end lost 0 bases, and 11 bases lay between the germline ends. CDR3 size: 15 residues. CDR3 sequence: CASRPWTATNEKLFF. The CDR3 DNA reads TGTGCCAGCAGACCCTGGACAGCAACTAATGAAAAACTGTTTTTT.

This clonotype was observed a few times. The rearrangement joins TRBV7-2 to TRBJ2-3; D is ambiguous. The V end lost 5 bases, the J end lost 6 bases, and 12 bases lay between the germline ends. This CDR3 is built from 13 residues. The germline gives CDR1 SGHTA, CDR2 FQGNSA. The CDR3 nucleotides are TGTGCCAGCAGCCGCGACGGATGGGATACGCAGTATTTT. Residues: CASSRDGWDTQYF.

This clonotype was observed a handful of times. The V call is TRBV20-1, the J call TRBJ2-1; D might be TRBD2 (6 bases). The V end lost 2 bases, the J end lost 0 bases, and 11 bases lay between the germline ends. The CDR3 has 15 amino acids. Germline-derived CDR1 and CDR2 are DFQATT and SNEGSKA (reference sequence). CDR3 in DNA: TGCAGTGCTAGATCCGGGACTGCCTCCTACAATGAGCAGTTCTTC. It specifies CSARSGTASYNEQFF.

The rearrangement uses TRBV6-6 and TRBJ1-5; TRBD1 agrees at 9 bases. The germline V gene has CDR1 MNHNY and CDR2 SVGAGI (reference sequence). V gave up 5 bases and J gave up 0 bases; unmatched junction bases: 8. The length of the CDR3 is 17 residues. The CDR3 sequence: CASSGTGPFYSNQPQHF. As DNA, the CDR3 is TGTGCCAGCAGTGGGACAGGGCCCTTTTATAGCAATCAGCCCCAGCATTTT.

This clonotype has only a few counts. CDR3 loop: CASSVAVNTEAFF. Written as DNA, the CDR3 is TGTGCCAGCAGTGTGGCGGTGAACACTGAAGCTTTCTTT. V and J are TRBV25-1 and TRBJ1-1; D not certain. This CDR3 has 13 residues. Trimming removed 4 bases from V and 0 bases from J, with 6 bases in between. The germline V gene has CDR1 MGHDK and CDR2 SYGVNS.

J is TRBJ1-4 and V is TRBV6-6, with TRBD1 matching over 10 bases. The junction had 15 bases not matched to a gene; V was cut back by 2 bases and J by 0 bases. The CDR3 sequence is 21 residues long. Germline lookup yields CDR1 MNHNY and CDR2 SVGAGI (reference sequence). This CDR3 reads CASSYNPGQGRVVATNEKLFF. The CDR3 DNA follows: TGTGCCAGCAGTTACAACCCGGGACAGGGGCGCGTAGTTGCAACTAATGAAAAACTGTTTTTT.

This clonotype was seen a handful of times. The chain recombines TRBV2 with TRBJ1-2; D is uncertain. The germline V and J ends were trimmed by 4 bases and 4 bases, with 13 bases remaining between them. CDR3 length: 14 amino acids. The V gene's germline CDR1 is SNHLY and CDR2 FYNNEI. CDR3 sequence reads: CASSATISTYGYTF. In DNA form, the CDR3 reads TGTGCCAGCAGTGCTACAATTTCCACCTATGGCTACACCTTC.

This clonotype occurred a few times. CDR3 DNA sequence: TGTGCCAGCAGCACCGAAGGACTTGAGCAGTTCTTC. Translated, it gives CASSTEGLEQFF. This chain links TRBV12-3 or TRBV12-4 with TRBJ2-1; a possible D gene is TRBD2 (5 bases). This CDR3 region has 12 residues. V was pared by 6 bases and J by 9 bases, with 12 bases between.

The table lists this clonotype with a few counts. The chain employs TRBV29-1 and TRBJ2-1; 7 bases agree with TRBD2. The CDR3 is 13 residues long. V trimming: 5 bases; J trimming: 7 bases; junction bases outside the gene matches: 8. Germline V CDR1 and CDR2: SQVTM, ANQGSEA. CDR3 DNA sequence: TGCAGCGTTTGGGAGGGCCGGATGAATGAGCAGTTCTTC. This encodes CSVWEGRMNEQFF.

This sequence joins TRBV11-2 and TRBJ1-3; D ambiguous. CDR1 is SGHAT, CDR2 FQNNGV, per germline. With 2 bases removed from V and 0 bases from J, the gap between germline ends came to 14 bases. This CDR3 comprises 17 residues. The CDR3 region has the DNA TGTGCCAGCAGCTTATTAGGCAGGCCCTTCTCTGGAAACACCATATATTTT. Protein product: CASSLLGRPFSGNTIYF.

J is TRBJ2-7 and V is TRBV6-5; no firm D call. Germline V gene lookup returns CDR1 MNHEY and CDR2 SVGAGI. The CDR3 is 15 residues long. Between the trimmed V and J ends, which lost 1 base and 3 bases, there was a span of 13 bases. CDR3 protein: CASSYLPDVRYEQYF. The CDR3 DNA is TGTGCCAGCAGTTACTTACCGGACGTCCGCTACGAGCAGTACTTC.

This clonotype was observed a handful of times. The CDR3 loop reads CASSFVPIETQYF. CDR3 sequence (DNA): TGTGCCAGCAGTTTCGTGCCCATCGAGACGCAGTATTTT. The chain combines TRBV28 with TRBJ2-3; D call uncertain. The ends were cut back, 3 bases at V and 9 bases at J, with 13 bases in the middle. The CDR3 has 13 residues. Germline-derived CDR1 and CDR2 are MDHEN and SYDVKM.

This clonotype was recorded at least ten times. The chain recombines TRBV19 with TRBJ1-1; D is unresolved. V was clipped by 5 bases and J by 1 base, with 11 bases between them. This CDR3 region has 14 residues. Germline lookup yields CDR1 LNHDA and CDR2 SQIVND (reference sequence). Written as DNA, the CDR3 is TGTGCCAGTAGTCCCCCCGGGCAGAACACTGAAGCTTTCTTT. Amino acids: CASSPPGQNTEAFF.

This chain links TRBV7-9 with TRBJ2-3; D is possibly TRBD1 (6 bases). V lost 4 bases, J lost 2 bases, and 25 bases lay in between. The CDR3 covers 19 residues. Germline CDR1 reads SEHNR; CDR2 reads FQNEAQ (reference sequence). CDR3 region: CASSSTEKKHGGLTDTQYF. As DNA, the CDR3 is TGTGCCAGCAGCTCGACGGAGAAAAAACATGGGGGCCTCACAGATACGCAGTATTTT.

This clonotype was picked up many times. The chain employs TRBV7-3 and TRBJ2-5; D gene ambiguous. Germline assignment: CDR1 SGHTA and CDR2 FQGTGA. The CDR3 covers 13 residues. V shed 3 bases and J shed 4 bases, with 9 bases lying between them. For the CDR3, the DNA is TGTGCCAGCAGCTTGGGGATTCGAGAGACCCAGTACTTC. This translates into CASSLGIRETQYF.

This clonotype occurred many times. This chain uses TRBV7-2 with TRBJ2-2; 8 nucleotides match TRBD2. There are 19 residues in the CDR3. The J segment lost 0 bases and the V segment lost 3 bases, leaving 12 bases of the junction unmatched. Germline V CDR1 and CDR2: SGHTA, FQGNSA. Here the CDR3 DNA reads TGTGCCAGCAGCTTCCCACCTAGCGGGCCCTACGCGAACACCGGGGAGCTGTTTTTT. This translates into CASSFPPSGPYANTGELFF.